Below, 5 T cell receptor beta chains from the same sample are listed, as sequenced in a study of radiotherapy plus CTLA-4 blockade in lung cancer. Sequencing used immunoSEQ multiplex PCR; TCRdb keeps in-frame clones, though not all of them. The sample records 85,000 to 100,000 clones, about two thirds being singletons. The sample here was peripheral blood, taken from a patient treated with radiotherapy plus ipilimumab. The receptors were sampled from a human donor with non-small cell lung cancer that progressed on radiotherapy plus ipilimumab.

This chain joins TRBV11-1 and TRBJ2-7, with 11 bases identical to TRBD2. The J segment lost 0 bases and the V segment lost 1 base, leaving 5 bases of the junction unmatched. This CDR3 is 17 amino acids long. Germline CDR1 and CDR2: SGHAT and FQDESV (reference sequence). CDR3: CASSLEGTSGYSYEQYF. CDR3 bases: TGTGCCAGCAGCTTAGAGGGGACTAGCGGCTACTCCTACGAGCAGTACTTC.

The sample holds a few counts of this clone. The chain couples TRBV29-1 to TRBJ2-1; 13 positions match TRBD2. V was pared by 2 bases and J by 0 bases, with 10 bases of the junction left unmatched. Germline values: CDR1 SQVTM, CDR2 ANQGSEA. This CDR3 spans 19 amino acids. CDR3 nucleotides: TGCAGCGTTGAACCGGGACTAGCGGGAAAGTCTAGCTCCTACAATGAGCAGTTCTTC. Protein product: CSVEPGLAGKSSSYNEQFF.

The genes are TRBV30 and TRBJ1-1; D call uncertain. The V end was cut by 2 bases, the J end by 2 bases, with 9 bases between. In germline, CDR1 is GTSNPN, CDR2 SVGIG (reference sequence). The CDR3 length is 13 residues. CDR3 coding DNA: TGTGCCTGGAGTCCCCTGGTAAACACTGAAGCTTTCTTT. It yields the protein CAWSPLVNTEAFF.

The rearrangement joins TRBV15 to TRBJ1-5; TRBD1 agrees at 10 bases. CDR1 and CDR2 (germline): LNHNV, YYDKDF (reference sequence). Trimming at V came to 6 bases and at J to 7 bases, leaving 9 bases not matched to a gene. The CDR3 consists of 15 residues. CDR3 coding DNA: TGTGCCACCAGTAGGGACAGGGGTCCCCAACAGCCCCAGCATTTT. It is translated as CATSRDRGPQQPQHF.

The chain uses TRBV11-2 and TRBJ2-7; a possible D gene is TRBD2 (7 bases). Trimming cost V 1 base and J 7 bases, with 11 bases left between them. The V gene's germline CDR1 is SGHAT and CDR2 FQNNGV. This CDR3 contains 13 residues. CDR3 amino acids: CASSLAGGLEQYF. The CDR3 nucleotides read TGTGCCAGCAGCTTAGCCGGGGGGCTTGAGCAGTACTTC.